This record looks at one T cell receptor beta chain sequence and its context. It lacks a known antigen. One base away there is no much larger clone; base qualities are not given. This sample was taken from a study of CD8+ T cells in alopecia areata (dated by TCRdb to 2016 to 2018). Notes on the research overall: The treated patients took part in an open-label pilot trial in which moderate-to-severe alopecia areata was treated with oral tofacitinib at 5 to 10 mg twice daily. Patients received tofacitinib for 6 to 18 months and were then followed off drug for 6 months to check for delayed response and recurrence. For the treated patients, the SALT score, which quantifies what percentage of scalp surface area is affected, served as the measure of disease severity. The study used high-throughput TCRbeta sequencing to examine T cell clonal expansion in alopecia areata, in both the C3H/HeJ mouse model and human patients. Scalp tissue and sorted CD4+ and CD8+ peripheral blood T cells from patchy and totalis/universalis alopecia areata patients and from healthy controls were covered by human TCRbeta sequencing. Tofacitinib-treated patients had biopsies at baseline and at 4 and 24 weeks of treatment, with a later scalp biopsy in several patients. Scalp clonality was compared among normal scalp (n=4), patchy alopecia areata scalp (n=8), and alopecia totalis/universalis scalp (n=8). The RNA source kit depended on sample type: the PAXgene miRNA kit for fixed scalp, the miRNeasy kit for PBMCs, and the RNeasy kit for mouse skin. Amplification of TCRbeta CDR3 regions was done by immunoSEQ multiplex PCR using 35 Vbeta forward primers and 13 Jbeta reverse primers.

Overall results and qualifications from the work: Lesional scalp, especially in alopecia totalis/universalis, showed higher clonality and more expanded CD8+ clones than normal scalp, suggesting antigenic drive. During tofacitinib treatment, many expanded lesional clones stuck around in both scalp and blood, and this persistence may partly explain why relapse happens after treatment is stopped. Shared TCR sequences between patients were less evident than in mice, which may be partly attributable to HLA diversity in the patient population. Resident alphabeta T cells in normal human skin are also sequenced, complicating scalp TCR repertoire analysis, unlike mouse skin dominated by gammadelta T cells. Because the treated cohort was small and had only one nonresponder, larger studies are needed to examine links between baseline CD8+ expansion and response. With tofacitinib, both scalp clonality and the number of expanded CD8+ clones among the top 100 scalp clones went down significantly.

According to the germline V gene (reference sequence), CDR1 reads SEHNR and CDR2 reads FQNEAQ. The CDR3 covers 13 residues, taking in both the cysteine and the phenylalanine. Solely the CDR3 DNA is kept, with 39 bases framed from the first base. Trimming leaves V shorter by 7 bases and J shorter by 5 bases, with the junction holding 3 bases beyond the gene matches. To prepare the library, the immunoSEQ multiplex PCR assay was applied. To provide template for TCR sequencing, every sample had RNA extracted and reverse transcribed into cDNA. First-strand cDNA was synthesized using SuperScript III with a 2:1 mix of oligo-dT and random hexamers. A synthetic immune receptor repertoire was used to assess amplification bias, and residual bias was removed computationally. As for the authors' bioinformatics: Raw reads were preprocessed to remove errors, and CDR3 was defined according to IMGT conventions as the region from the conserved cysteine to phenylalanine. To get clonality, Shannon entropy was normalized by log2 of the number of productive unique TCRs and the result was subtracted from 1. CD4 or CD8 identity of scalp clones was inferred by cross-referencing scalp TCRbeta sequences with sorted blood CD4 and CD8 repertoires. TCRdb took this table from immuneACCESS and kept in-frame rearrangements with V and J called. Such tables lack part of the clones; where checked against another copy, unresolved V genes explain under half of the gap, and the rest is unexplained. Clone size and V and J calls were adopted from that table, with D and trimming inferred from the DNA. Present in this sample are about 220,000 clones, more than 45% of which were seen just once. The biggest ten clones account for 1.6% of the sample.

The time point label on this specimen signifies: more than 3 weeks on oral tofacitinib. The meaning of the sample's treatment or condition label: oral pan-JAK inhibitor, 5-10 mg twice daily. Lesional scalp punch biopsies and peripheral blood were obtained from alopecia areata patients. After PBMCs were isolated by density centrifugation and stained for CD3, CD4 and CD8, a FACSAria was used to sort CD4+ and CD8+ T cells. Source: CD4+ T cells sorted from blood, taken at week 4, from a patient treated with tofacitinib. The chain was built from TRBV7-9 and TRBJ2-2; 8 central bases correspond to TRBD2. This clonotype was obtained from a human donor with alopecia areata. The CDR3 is CASIQRGTGELFF. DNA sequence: TGTGCCAGCATCCAGCGGGGGACCGGGGAGCTGTTTTTT.